This T cell receptor beta chain was recorded in a study of cytomegalovirus exposure and HLA in healthy donors. Study observations and caveats: Only CMV serostatus was available as immune exposure information. DRB1 had the most TCR associations and HLA-C the fewest, a later analysis found, with rates varying by HLA locus. Fewer N-insertions than the 666-donor mean were reportedly shown by an Asian-associated ancestry cluster in a later analysis.

From germline, CDR1 is MNHNS and CDR2 SASEGT. Trimming left V 3 bases short and J 0 bases short, with 17 bases between. CDR3 size: 17 residues. Primers: 60 Vbeta forward and 13 Jbeta reverse. Here immunoSEQ multiplex PCR was the method, and the copy in TCRdb shows in-frame clones only, minus some. This repertoire includes 34,000 or so clones. In the case of this clone: Its matching antigen is unknown.

The sequenced material came from PBMCs. The rearrangement uses TRBV6-1 and TRBJ2-5; perhaps TRBD2 as D (6 bases). The receptor was isolated from a middle-aged woman in good health and CMV-seropositive. As DNA, the CDR3 is TGTGCCAGCAGTGAGTGGGGGATCGGAGGGTACCAAGAGACCCAGTACTTC. Its protein is CASSEWGIGGYQETQYF.